This T cell receptor (beta chain) was obtained from a study of shared clonotypes between healthy human individuals. Study findings and constraints: In contrast to clonotypes shared by all four donors, non-shared clonotypes had lower generation probabilities.

Germline V gene lookup returns CDR1 SGDLS and CDR2 YYNGEE. V was trimmed by 0 bases and J by 2 bases, leaving 11 bases between them. The CDR3 is 15 residues long. About this clone itself: Its antigen is not identified.

The healthy adult donors were HIV-negative and reported no recent acute infections or vaccinations. The study separated CD4+ cells into CD45RA+ naive and CD45RA-negative memory subsets. Some clones are missing from TCRdb's copy, which holds only in-frame ones; the method was immunoSEQ multiplex PCR. The table shows about 990,000 clones, with around three quarters occurring only once. V and J are TRBV9 and TRBJ2-5; maybe TRBD2 (5 bases). Sequencing used memory CD4+ T cells from PBMCs. Subset reported: CD45RA-negative fraction. The TCR comes from a man aged 18 to 30 in good health. Some clones in this sample may be carry-over from other donors' samples. This CDR3 is CASSVGGNLQETQYF. The CDR3 region has the DNA TGTGCCAGCAGCGTAGGAGGGAACCTACAAGAGACCCAGTACTTC.